The 10 T cell receptor beta chains below were found in one sample sequenced in a study of T cells after yellow fever vaccination. TCRdb analysed the 5' RACE reads with MiXCR anew, one entry per CDR3 protein. Here the sample spans 200,000 to 250,000 distinct CDR3 sequences, 6.9% being singletons. The input for sequencing was CD4+ T cells sorted from PBMCs, taken 15 days after the yellow fever booster vaccination. These receptors were obtained from a man aged 30 to 45 who received the YFV17D yellow fever vaccine.

V is TRBV29-1 and J is TRBJ2-5; D is possibly TRBD1 (5 bases). CDR3 size: 12 residues. Germline assignment: CDR1 SQVTM and CDR2 ANQGSEA. V was trimmed by 3 bases and J by 5 bases, leaving 10 bases between them. CDR3 bases: TGCAGCGTTGAGAAGGGGTTTGAGACCCAGTACTTC. Translating gives CSVEKGFETQYF. Together with reference TRBV29-1 and TRBJ2-5, the CDR3 gives the full variable domain: SAVISQKPSRDICQRGTSLTIQCQVDSQVTMMFWYRQQPGQSLTLIATANQGSEATYESGFVIDKFPISRPNLTFSTLTVSNMSPEDSSIYLCSVEKGFETQYFGPGTRLLVL.

This clonotype was seen more than once but under ten times. The genes are TRBV3-1 and TRBJ2-1; D not resolved. CDR1 and CDR2 from the germline V gene are LGHDT and YNNKEL (reference sequence). The germline V and J ends were trimmed by 4 bases and 5 bases, with 21 bases remaining between them. This CDR3 has 17 amino acids. In DNA form, the CDR3 reads TGTGCCAGCAGCCCCCAATCGGCGGCCCTACGGGACAATGAGCAGTTCTTC. As protein: CASSPQSAALRDNEQFF.

In its sample, this clonotype was seen a few times. This chain connects TRBV5-5 to TRBJ1-2; TRBD1 might be the D (5 bases). V was shortened by 1 base and J by 8 bases, with 12 bases between the two germline ends. Per the germline V gene, CDR1 is SGHKS and CDR2 is YYEKEE (reference sequence). CDR3 size: 13 residues. The CDR3 loop is CASSLWEGRGYTF. The CDR3 nucleotides are TGTGCCAGCAGCTTGTGGGAGGGGCGCGGCTACACCTTC.

The V and J genes are TRBV20-1 and TRBJ2-5, with D unclear. V was cut by 3 bases and J by 2 bases, with 13 bases left in between. The CDR3 is made up of 14 amino acids. Per germline, CDR1 DFQATT and CDR2 SNEGSKA (reference sequence). The CDR3 region has the DNA TGCAGTGCTAGCCCCCCCCAGCAGCAAGAGACCCAGTACTTC. This encodes CSASPPQQQETQYF.

Many counts were recorded for this clonotype. The chain is built from TRBV4-3 and TRBJ1-6, with 9 bases identical to TRBD1. This CDR3 region has 14 residues. Germline CDR1 is LGHNA and CDR2 is YSLEER. The junction had 2 bases not matched to a gene; V was cut back by 6 bases and J by 5 bases. DNA for the CDR3: TGCGCCAGCAGTTGGACAGGGGATAATTCACCCCTCCACTTT. Translating it yields CASSWTGDNSPLHF.

There are many counts of this clonotype. The chain couples TRBV7-6 to TRBJ2-2; a weak D match, TRBD1 (6 bases). The V gene's germline CDR1 is SGHVS and CDR2 FNYEAQ. The CDR3 is 15 residues long. V was trimmed by 1 base and J by 4 bases, leaving 10 bases between them. As DNA, the CDR3 is TGTGCCAGCAGCTTAGGCACAGGGAGCACCGGGGAGCTGTTTTTT. This sequence encodes CASSLGTGSTGELFF.

This clonotype was picked up many times. The rearrangement links TRBV12-3 or TRBV12-4 to TRBJ2-6, with no clear D. Trimming pared 5 bases from V and 0 bases from J, leaving 14 bases between. The CDR3 length is 17 residues. CDR3 nucleotide sequence: TGTGCCAGCAGTCCCCGCTCAGTGGACTCTGGGGCCAACGTCCTGACTTTC. It is translated as CASSPRSVDSGANVLTF.

This clonotype was counted ten times or more. V usage is TRBV6-1 and J usage is TRBJ2-3; TRBD2 aligns across 8 bases. CDR1 is MNHNS and CDR2 is SASEGT in the germline V gene. With V trimmed by 10 bases and J by 1 base, 7 bases remained unmatched. CDR3 length equals 14 residues. CDR3 DNA sequence: TGTGCCATCGGCTTAGCGGGGCGCACAGATACGCAGTATTTT. It translates to CAIGLAGRTDTQYF.

The chain recombines TRBV24-1 with TRBJ2-7; D is undetermined. V shed 2 bases and J shed 1 base, with 17 bases lying between them. This CDR3 comprises 17 residues. Germline CDR1 is KGHDR and CDR2 is SFDVKD. CDR3 region: CATSDCPPGSRSYEQYF. The CDR3 bases are TGTGCCACCAGTGATTGTCCCCCGGGCAGTCGATCCTACGAGCAGTACTTC.

The table lists this clonotype with a few counts. This chain connects TRBV5-1 to TRBJ2-1, with D perhaps TRBD1 (5 bases). Germline loops: CDR1 SGHRS, CDR2 YFSETQ. Trimming shortened V by 1 base and J by 6 bases, and 8 bases separated the two germline ends. The CDR3 has 13 amino acids. CDR3 amino acids: CASSLSGSNEQFF. Written as DNA, the CDR3 is TGCGCCAGCAGCTTGTCAGGGTCCAATGAGCAGTTCTTC.